These 2 T cell receptor beta chains originate from one sample sequenced in a study of shared clonotypes between healthy human individuals. Clones were sequenced by immunoSEQ multiplex PCR, and TCRdb holds only the in-frame ones, with some missing. Among 1 million to 1.3 million clones, around 78% were seen once, and the ten largest hold more than 0.55%. Sequenced sample: memory CD4+ T cells from PBMCs. As for subset: CD45RA-negative fraction. The receptor source for this set is a man between 18 and 35 years old in good health. Some clones in this sample may be carry-over from other donors' samples.

Points on this clone: With a much larger clone just one base away, this may be a read error. This chain uses TRBV11-2 with TRBJ1-5, with D unresolved. The CDR3 is 15 residues long. Deletions cut 1 base from V and 2 bases from J, with 9 bases between. Germline assignment: CDR1 SGHAT and CDR2 FQNNGV. This chain's CDR3 is CASSLGERGNQPQHF. The CDR3 DNA is TGTGCCAGCAGCTTAGGCGAGAGAGGCAATCAGCCCCAGCATTTT.

The chain carries TRBV6-6 and TRBJ1-2; 11 nucleotides agree with TRBD1. This CDR3 region has 16 residues. Unmatched junction bases numbered 10, after V lost 2 bases and J lost 8 bases. Germline-derived CDR1 and CDR2 are MNHNY and SVGAGI (reference sequence). CDR3 amino acids: CASSYQPPRTGGGYTF. CDR3 coding DNA: TGTGCCAGCAGTTACCAACCCCCTCGGACAGGGGGCGGCTACACCTTC.